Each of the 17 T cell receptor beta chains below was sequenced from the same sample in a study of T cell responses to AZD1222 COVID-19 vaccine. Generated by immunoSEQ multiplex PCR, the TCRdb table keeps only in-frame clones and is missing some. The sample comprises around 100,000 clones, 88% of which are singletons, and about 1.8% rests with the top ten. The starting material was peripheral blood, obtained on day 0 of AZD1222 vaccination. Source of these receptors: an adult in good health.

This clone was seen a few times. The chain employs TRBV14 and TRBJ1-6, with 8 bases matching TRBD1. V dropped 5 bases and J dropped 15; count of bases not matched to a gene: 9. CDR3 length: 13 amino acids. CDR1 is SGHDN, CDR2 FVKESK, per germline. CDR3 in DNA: TGTGCCAGCAGCGCGACAGGGGCCCGCAGCCTCCACTTT. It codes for CASSATGARSLHF.

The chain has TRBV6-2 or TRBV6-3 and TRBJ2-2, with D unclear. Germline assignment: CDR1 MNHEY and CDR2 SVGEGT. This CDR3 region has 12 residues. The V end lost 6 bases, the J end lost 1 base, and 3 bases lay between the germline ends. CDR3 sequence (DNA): TGTGCCAGCAGCCTGAACACCGGGGAGCTGTTTTTT. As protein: CASSLNTGELFF.

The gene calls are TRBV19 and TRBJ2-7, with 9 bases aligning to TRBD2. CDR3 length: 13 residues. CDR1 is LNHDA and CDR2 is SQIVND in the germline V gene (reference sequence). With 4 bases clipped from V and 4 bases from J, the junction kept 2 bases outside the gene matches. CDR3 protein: CASSSGREYEQYF. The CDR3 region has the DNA TGTGCCAGTAGTAGCGGGAGGGAATACGAGCAGTACTTC.

The CDR3 nucleotides are TGTGCCAGCAGCTTGGGACTAGCGGGTGAGCAGTACTTC. It yields the protein CASSLGLAGEQYF. The chain links TRBV5-4 to TRBJ2-7; 10 bases agree with TRBD2. The CDR3 totals 13 residues. V was pared by 0 bases and J by 7 bases, with 1 base of the junction left unmatched. Germline V gives CDR1 SGHNT, CDR2 YYREEE (reference sequence).

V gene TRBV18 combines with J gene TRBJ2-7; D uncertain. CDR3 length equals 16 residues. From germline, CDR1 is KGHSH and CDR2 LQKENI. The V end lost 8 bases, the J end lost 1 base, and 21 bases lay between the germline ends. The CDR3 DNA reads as TGTGCCAGCACCTGGTCAGCCGACATCGAATCCTACGAGCAGTACTTC. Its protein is CASTWSADIESYEQYF.

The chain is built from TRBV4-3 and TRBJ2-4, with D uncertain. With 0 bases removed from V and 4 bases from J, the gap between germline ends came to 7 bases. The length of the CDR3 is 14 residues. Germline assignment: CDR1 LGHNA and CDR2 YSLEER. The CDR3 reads CASSQELRKNIQYF. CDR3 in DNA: TGCGCCAGCAGCCAAGAATTACGGAAAAACATTCAGTACTTC.

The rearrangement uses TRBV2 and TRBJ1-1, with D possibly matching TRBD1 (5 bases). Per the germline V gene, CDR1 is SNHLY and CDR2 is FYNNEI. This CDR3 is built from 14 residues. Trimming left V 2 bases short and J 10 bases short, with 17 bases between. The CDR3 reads CASSEQGGRGGAFF. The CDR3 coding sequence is TGTGCCAGCAGTGAACAGGGCGGGAGGGGAGGAGCTTTCTTT.

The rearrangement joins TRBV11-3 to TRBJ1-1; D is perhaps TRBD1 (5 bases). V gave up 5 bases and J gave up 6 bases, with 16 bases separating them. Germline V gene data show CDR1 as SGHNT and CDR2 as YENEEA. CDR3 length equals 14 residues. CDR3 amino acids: CASSQTRGSAEAFF. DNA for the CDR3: TGTGCCAGCAGCCAAACCCGGGGCAGTGCTGAAGCTTTCTTT.

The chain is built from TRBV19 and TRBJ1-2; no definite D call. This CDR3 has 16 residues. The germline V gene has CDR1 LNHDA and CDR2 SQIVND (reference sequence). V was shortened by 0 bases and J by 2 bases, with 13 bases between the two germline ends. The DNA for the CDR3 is TGTGCCAGTAGTATAGAGGCAGGCCGGCGGAACTATGGCTACACCTTC. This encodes CASSIEAGRRNYGYTF.

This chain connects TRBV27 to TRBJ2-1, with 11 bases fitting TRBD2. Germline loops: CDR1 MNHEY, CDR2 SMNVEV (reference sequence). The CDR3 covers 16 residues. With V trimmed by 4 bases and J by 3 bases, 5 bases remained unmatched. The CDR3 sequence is CASSSPGLADYNEQFF. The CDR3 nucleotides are TGTGCCAGCAGTTCTCCGGGACTAGCGGACTACAATGAGCAGTTCTTC.

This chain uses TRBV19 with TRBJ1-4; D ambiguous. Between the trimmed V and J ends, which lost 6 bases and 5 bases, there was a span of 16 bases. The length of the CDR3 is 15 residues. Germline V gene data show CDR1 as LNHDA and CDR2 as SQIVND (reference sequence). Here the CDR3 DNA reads TGTGCCAGTAGCTCCTACTATCCGAGGAATGAAAAACTGTTTTTT. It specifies CASSSYYPRNEKLFF. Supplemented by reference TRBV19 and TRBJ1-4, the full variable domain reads DGGITQSPKYLFRKEGQNVTLSCEQNLNHDAMYWYRQDPGQGLRLIYYSQIVNDFQKGDIAEGYSVSREKKESFPLTVTSAQKNPTAFYLCASSSYYPRNEKLFFGSGTQLSVL.

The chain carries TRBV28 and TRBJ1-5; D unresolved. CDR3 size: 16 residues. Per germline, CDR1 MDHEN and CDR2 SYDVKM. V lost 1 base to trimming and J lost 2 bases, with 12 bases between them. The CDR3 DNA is TGTGCCAGCAGTTTATCGGGAGTGCGGGGCAATCAGCCCCAGCATTTT. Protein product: CASSLSGVRGNQPQHF. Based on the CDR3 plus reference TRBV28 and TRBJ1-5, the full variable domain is DVKVTQSSRYLVKRTGEKVFLECVQDMDHENMFWYRQDPGLGLRLIYFSYDVKMKEKGDIPEGYSVSREKKERFSLILESASTNQTSMYLCASSLSGVRGNQPQHFGDGTRLSIL.

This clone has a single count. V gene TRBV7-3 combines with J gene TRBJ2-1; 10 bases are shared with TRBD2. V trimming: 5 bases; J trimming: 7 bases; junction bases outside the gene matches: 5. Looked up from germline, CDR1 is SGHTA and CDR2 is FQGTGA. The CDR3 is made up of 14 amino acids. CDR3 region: CASSVSGRGNEQFF. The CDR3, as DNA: TGTGCCAGCAGCGTCAGCGGGAGGGGGAATGAGCAGTTCTTC.

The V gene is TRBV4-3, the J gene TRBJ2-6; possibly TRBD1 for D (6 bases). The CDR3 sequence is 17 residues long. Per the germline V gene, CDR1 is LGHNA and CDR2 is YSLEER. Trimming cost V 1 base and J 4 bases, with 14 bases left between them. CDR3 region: CASSQAAGEAGANVLTF. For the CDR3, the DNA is TGCGCCAGCAGCCAAGCGGCAGGGGAAGCGGGGGCCAACGTCCTGACTTTC.

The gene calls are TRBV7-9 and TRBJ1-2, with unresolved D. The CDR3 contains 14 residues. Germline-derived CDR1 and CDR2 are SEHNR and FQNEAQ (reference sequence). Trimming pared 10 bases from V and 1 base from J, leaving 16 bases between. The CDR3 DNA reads TGTGCCACCGGTGTGGGAGGACGTAACTATGGCTACACCTTC. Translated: CATGVGGRNYGYTF.

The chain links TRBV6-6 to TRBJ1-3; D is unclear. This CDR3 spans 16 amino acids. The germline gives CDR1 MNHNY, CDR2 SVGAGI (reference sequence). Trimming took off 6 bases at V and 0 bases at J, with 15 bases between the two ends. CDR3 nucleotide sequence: TGTGCCAGCAGCCCAGCACTGACCTTCTCTGGAAACACCATATATTTT. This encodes CASSPALTFSGNTIYF.

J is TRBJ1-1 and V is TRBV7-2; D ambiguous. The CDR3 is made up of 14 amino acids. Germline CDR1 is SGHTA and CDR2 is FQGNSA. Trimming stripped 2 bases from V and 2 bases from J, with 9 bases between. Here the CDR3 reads CASSLTGVNTEAFF. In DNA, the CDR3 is TGTGCCAGCAGCTTAACTGGGGTTAACACTGAAGCTTTCTTT.